A selection of T cell receptor beta chains follows, all from one sample in a study of tissue T cells after allogeneic stem cell transplantation. Profiling relied on immunoSEQ multiplex PCR, and the TCRdb table lists in-frame clones only, not all of them. The sample shows about 40,000 clones, roughly 92% of them seen only once. This sample comprised blood, obtained before transplantation. The receptor source for this set is a woman aged 35 to 75 who later had graft-versus-host disease after an allogeneic stem cell transplant. CDR3s include the opening cysteine and the closing phenylalanine or tryptophan. The D gene is left open where the match is weak. The size field is filled for only some rows; it gives once, few, many or a size class.

TRBD2	NA	TRBJ2-7	TRBV28	CASTTSGRAYEQYF	TGTGCCAGCACGACGAGCGGGAGGGCCTACGAGCAGTACTTC
NA	NA	TRBJ2-2	TRBV15	CATSGHLSGSIGTGELFF	TGTGCCACCAGCGGGCACCTTAGCGGTTCTATAGGCACCGGGGAGCTGTTTTTT
NA	NA	TRBJ2-7	TRBV29-1	CSVSGPPRSEQYF	TGCAGCGTTTCAGGGCCTCCGCGAAGTGAGCAGTACTTC
TRBD1	NA	TRBJ2-1	TRBV29-1	CSVHGQGDGQFF	TGCAGCGTTCACGGACAGGGGGACGGGCAGTTCTTC
NA	NA	TRBJ1-4	TRBV2	CASKSFRLRGEKLFF	TGTGCCAGCAAGTCTTTTCGGCTAAGGGGTGAAAAACTGTTTTTT
NA	few	TRBJ2-6	TRBV11-3	CASSSGAGRSGANVLTF	TGTGCCAGCAGCTCCGGGGCAGGCCGATCTGGGGCCAACGTCCTGACTTTC
TRBD2	NA	TRBJ2-1	TRBV13	CASSLGLAATTYNEQFF	TGTGCCAGCAGCTTAGGACTAGCGGCGACTACCTACAATGAGCAGTTCTTC
TRBD2	NA	TRBJ2-3	TRBV7-2	CASSLGLAFSDTQYF	TGTGCCAGCAGCTTGGGACTAGCGTTCTCAGATACGCAGTATTTT
NA	NA	TRBJ2-1	TRBV30	CAWSVNRVNEQFF	TGTGCCTGGAGTGTAAACAGGGTCAATGAGCAGTTCTTC
TRBD2	NA	TRBJ2-1	TRBV3-1/TRBV3-2	CASSLSVGLARNEQFF	TGTGCCAGCAGCCTCTCAGTAGGACTAGCGAGGAATGAGCAGTTCTTC
NA	NA	TRBJ2-3	TRBV29-1	CSVGALTDTQYF	TGCAGCGTTGGCGCGCTAACAGATACGCAGTATTTT
NA	once	TRBJ2-3	TRBV28	CASSPRLHPDTQYF	TGTGCCAGCAGTCCGCGACTCCACCCGGATACGCAGTATTTT
TRBD2	NA	TRBJ2-1	TRBV9	CASTLGGSGRADTEQFF	TGTGCCAGCACCTTAGGGGGTAGCGGGAGGGCCGATACTGAGCAGTTCTTC
TRBD1	NA	TRBJ1-2	TRBV7-9	CASSLEGTGGDYGYTF	TGTGCCAGCAGCTTAGAAGGGACAGGGGGTGACTATGGCTACACCTTC
TRBD1	NA	TRBJ2-1	TRBV6-4	CASSDENRGYNEQFF	TGTGCCAGCAGTGACGAGAACAGGGGCTACAATGAGCAGTTCTTC
NA	NA	TRBJ2-2	TRBV5-6	CASSHADGGELFF	TGTGCCAGCAGCCACGCTGATGGCGGGGAGCTGTTTTTT
NA	NA	TRBJ2-1	TRBV5-1	CASSLGVNEQFF	TGCGCCAGCAGCTTGGGAGTAAATGAGCAGTTCTTC
NA	NA	TRBJ1-1	TRBV19	CASKWQSNTEAFF	TGTGCCAGTAAGTGGCAGTCAAACACTGAAGCTTTCTTT
TRBD2	NA	TRBJ2-1	TRBV4-3	CASSQGLRAGVGEQFF	TGCGCCAGCAGCCAAGGTTTACGAGCGGGAGTAGGTGAGCAGTTCTTC
NA	NA	TRBJ2-7	TRBV5-5	CASSFSGDEQYF	TGTGCCAGCAGCTTTTCCGGGGACGAGCAGTACTTC
NA	NA	TRBJ2-2	TRBV6-6	CASSYYPEGIGELFF	TGTGCCAGCAGTTACTACCCGGAGGGCATCGGGGAGCTGTTTTTT
NA	NA	TRBJ2-7	TRBV10-2	CASSEFRTNYEQYF	TGCGCCAGCAGTGAGTTTCGGACCAACTACGAGCAGTACTTC
NA	NA	TRBJ1-3	TRBV27	CASSPTGVEVGNTIYF	TGTGCCAGCAGCCCCACGGGGGTCGAGGTGGGAAACACCATATATTTT
NA	NA	TRBJ2-3	TRBV5-6	CASSSSPARLTDTQYF	TGTGCCAGCAGCTCAAGCCCTGCCCGACTGACAGATACGCAGTATTTT
TRBD2	NA	TRBJ2-3	TRBV5-4	CASSSGTSGVGDTQYF	TGTGCCAGCAGCTCCGGGACTAGCGGGGTGGGAGATACGCAGTATTTT
TRBD2	few	TRBJ2-1	TRBV6-4	CASSDRTSGINEQFF	TGTGCCAGCAGTGATAGGACTAGCGGCATCAATGAGCAGTTCTTC
NA	NA	TRBJ2-7	TRBV19	CASSIGGPRSSYEQYF	TGTGCCAGTAGTATAGGGGGGCCAAGGAGCTCCTACGAGCAGTACTTC
NA	NA	TRBJ2-3	TRBV7-2	CASSFRGDTQYF	TGTGCCAGCAGCTTTAGGGGAGATACGCAGTATTTT
TRBD1	once	TRBJ1-1	TRBV4-2	CASSHSGQGNTEAFF	TGTGCCAGCAGCCACTCGGGACAGGGAAACACTGAAGCTTTCTTT
NA	NA	TRBJ2-6	TRBV6-1	CASSEDGAGANVLTF	TGTGCCAGCAGTGAGGATGGGGCTGGGGCCAACGTCCTGACTTTC
NA	NA	TRBJ2-7	TRBV2	CASSEQARRNGYF	TGTGCCAGCAGTGAACAGGCGCGCCGAAATGGATACTTC
TRBD2	medium-sized	TRBJ2-1	TRBV4-3	CASSQDLAGGYNEQFF	TGCGCCAGCAGCCAAGATTTAGCGGGAGGGTACAATGAGCAGTTCTTC
NA	NA	TRBJ1-2	TRBV28	CASSNRDTLFGYTF	TGTGCCAGCAGCAACCGGGACACCCTATTTGGCTACACCTTC
TRBD1	NA	TRBJ1-4	TRBV7-9	CASSVPGTGTEKLFF	TGTGCCAGCAGCGTACCCGGGACAGGAACAGAAAAACTGTTTTTT
NA	NA	TRBJ2-3	TRBV19	CASSAVSSTDTQYF	TGTGCCAGTAGTGCTGTTTCTAGCACAGATACGCAGTATTTT
NA	NA	TRBJ2-1	TRBV4-3	CASSQDPGNEQFF	TGCGCCAGCAGCCAAGATCCGGGGAATGAGCAGTTCTTC
NA	once	TRBJ2-7	TRBV2	CASSGGEQYF	TGTGCCAGCAGTGGGGGCGAGCAGTACTTC
TRBD1	NA	TRBJ1-4	TRBV28	CASSLPGQGNEKLFF	TGTGCCAGCAGTTTGCCGGGACAGGGCAATGAAAAACTGTTTTTT
NA	NA	TRBJ1-2	TRBV6-5	CASSYSRPLDGYTF	TGTGCCAGCAGTTATAGCAGGCCACTCGATGGCTACACCTTC
NA	NA	TRBJ1-1	TRBV4-3	CASSQDGSNTEAFF	TGCGCCAGCAGCCAAGATGGTTCGAACACTGAAGCTTTCTTT
TRBD1	NA	TRBJ2-1	TRBV4-1	CASSQGTGGYNEQFF	TGCGCCAGCAGCCAAGGGACAGGGGGCTACAATGAGCAGTTCTTC
NA	NA	TRBJ2-5	TRBV6-5	CASSYSETQYF	TGTGCCAGCAGTTACTCTGAGACCCAGTACTTC
NA	NA	TRBJ2-5	TRBV7-6	CASSSYSGETQYF	TGTGCCAGCAGCTCTTACTCGGGGGAGACCCAGTACTTC
NA	NA	TRBJ2-6	TRBV6-5	CASKRDIAGANVLTF	TGTGCCAGCAAAAGGGACATTGCTGGGGCCAACGTCCTGACTTTC
NA	NA	TRBJ2-1	TRBV6-6	CASSYGGRAQFF	TGTGCCAGCAGTTACGGGGGAAGGGCGCAGTTCTTC